The 6 T cell receptor beta chains below come from one sample, sequenced in a study of T cells expressing NK-cell markers. TCRdb re-called the 5' RACE reads and catalogs CDR3 proteins one per entry, DNA excluded. This specimen shows 450,000 to 600,000 distinct CDR3 sequences; the ten leading clones hold around 4%. Material for sequencing was blood T cells: a sorted CD56 or NKG2C T cell subset, CD4+ or CD8+ T cells, or bulk PBMC T cells (not recorded which). The receptors originated from a young man in good health.

This rearrangement joins TRBV6-6 to TRBJ2-3. The CDR3 length is 13 residues. Germline assignment: CDR1 MNHNY and CDR2 SVGAGI (reference sequence). CDR3 in amino acids: CASSYANRDTQYF.

The rearrangement uses TRBV5-8 and TRBJ2-1. CDR1 SGHTS and CDR2 YDEGEE come from the germline V gene. CDR3 length: 14 amino acids. CDR3 region: CASSSMVGYNEQFF.

V and J are TRBV4-3 and TRBJ2-3; no DNA is available, so the TRBD2 call from TCRdb remains unchecked. Germline V gene data show CDR1 as LGHNA and CDR2 as YSLEER. This CDR3 contains 17 residues. CDR3 in amino acids: CASSVLAGLGSTDTQYF.

The rearrangement links TRBV27 to TRBJ2-5; TCRdb's D call of TRBD1 is untestable without DNA. The V gene's germline CDR1 is MNHEY and CDR2 SMNVEV (reference sequence). The length of the CDR3 is 14 residues. The CDR3: CASRNGGIQETQYF.

The rearrangement links TRBV9 to TRBJ2-1; TCRdb indicates TRBD1, and absent DNA this call remains unverified. Looked up from germline, CDR1 is SGDLS and CDR2 is YYNGEE. This CDR3 has 13 amino acids. The CDR3 reads CASSVGGKDEQFF.

This chain links TRBV5-6 with TRBJ2-4; absent DNA, TCRdb's TRBD1 call cannot be checked. The germline CDR1 and CDR2 sequences are SGHDT and YYEEEE. This CDR3 has 14 amino acids. CDR3 in amino acids: CASSLWDQENIQYF.